This TCR beta chain was identified in a study of shared clonotypes between healthy human individuals. General study findings and limits: Only a few donors were included, so the genetic and exposure-history diversity represented was limited.

V was cut by 4 bases and J by 6 bases, with 8 bases left in between. The germline V gene has CDR1 MDHEN and CDR2 SYDVKM. This CDR3 has 12 residues. It was at deep level that the assay was run. The protocol was immunoSEQ multiplex PCR, while the TCRdb copy is restricted to in-frame clones and leaves out a portion. Among hundreds of thousands of clones listed, 70% to 80% were seen once. Turning to this clone: Its specificity is unknown.

The sequence came from a woman aged 40 to 55 in good health. Some clones in this sample may be carry-over from other donors' samples. Input material: PBMCs. The J gene is TRBJ2-3, the V gene TRBV28; D uncertain. CDR3 coding DNA: TGTGCCAGCAGTTCTCTCTTTGATACGCAGTATTTT. Translated: CASSSLFDTQYF.